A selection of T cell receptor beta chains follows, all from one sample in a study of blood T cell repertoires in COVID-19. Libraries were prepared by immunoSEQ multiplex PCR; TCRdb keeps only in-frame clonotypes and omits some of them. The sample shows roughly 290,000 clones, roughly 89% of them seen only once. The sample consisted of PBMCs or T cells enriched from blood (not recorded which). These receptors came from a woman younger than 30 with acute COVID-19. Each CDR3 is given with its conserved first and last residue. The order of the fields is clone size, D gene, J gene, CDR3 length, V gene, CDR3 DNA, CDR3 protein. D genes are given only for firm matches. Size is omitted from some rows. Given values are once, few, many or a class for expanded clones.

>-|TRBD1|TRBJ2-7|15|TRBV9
TGTGCCAGCAGCTACGGGACAGGGGGCAGGTACGAGCAGTACTTC
CASSYGTGGRYEQYF
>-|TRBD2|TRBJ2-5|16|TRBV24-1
TGTGCCACCAGTGATCCCCCGGGGGGAGGGGTAGAGACCCAGTACTTC
CATSDPPGGGVETQYF
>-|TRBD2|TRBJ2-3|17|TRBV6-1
TGTGCCAGCAGTGGTCTTGGGACTAGCGCGAACACAGATACGCAGTATTTT
CASSGLGTSANTDTQYF
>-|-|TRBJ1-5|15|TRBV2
TGTGCCAGCAGCCAGGACAGACCTAGCAATCAGCCCCAGCATTTT
CASSQDRPSNQPQHF
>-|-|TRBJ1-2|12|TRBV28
TGTGCCAGCAGTACAGGGACCTATGGCTACACCTTC
CASSTGTYGYTF
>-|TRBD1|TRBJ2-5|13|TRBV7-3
TGTGCCAGCAGCCCACAGGGGGGTGAGACCCAGTACTTC
CASSPQGGETQYF
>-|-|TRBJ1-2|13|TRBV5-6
TGTGCCAGCAGCTTGGATCAGGGAAAGAGCTACACCTTC
CASSLDQGKSYTF
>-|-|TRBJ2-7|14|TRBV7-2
TGTGCCAGCTTACCATGGTCGGGAGCCTACGAGCAGTACTTC
CASLPWSGAYEQYF
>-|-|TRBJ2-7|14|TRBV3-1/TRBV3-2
TGTGCCAGCAGCCAAGGTCCTAGCAGCTACGAGCAGTACTTC
CASSQGPSSYEQYF
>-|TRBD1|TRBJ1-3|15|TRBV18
TGTGCCAGCTCACCACCGACAGGGGGACAAAACACCATATATTTT
CASSPPTGGQNTIYF
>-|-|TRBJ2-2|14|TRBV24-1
TGTGCCACCAGTGATTACAGGAACACCGGGGAGCTGTTTTTT
CATSDYRNTGELFF
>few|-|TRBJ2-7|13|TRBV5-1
TGCGCCAGCAGCTTGGGAGGGCCACCTGAGCAGTACTTC
CASSLGGPPEQYF
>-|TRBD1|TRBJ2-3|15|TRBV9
TGTGCCAGCAGCCCACGGACAGGGCTGCCAGATACGCAGTATTTT
CASSPRTGLPDTQYF
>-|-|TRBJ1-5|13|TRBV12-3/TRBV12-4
TGTGCCAGCAGTTTGGGCTCGAATCAGCCCCAGCATTTT
CASSLGSNQPQHF
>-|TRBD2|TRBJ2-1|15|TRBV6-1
TGTGCCAGCAGTGAGCGACTAGCGGCATACAATGAGCAGTTCTTC
CASSERLAAYNEQFF
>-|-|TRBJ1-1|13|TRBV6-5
TGTGCCAGCAGTTATGGGAGGAACACTGAAGCTTTCTTT
CASSYGRNTEAFF
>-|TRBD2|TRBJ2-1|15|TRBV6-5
TGTGCCAGCAGCAATAGCGGGAGGTCCTACAATGAGCAGTTCTTC
CASSNSGRSYNEQFF
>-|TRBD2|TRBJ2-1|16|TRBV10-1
TGCGCCAGCAGTGAGTCGGGACTAGCGATGTACAATGAGCAGTTCTTC
CASSESGLAMYNEQFF
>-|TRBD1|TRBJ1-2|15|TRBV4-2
TGTGCCAGCAGCACGACCACAACAGGGGGAGGTGGCTACACCTTC
CASSTTTTGGGGYTF
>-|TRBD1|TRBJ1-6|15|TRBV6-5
TGTGCCAGCAGCCGCGGGACAGGGGTGAATTCACCCCTCCACTTT
CASSRGTGVNSPLHF
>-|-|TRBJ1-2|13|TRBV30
TGTGCCTGGAGTGTACAAGGGGGACATGGCTACACCTTC
CAWSVQGGHGYTF
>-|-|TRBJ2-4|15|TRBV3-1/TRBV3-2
TGTGCCAGCAGCCATGGAGCGGGAGCCAAAAACATTCAGTACTTC
CASSHGAGAKNIQYF
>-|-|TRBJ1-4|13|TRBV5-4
TGTGCCAGCGGCCGTGCAACTAATGAAAAACTGTTTTTT
CASGRATNEKLFF
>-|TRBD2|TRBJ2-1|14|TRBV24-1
TGTGCCACCAGTGCGGCTAGCGGGATCGATGAGCAGTTCTTC
CATSAASGIDEQFF
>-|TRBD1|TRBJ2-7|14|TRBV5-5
TGTGCCAGCAGCTTGTATCAGGGGGCTGAGGAGCAGTACTTC
CASSLYQGAEEQYF
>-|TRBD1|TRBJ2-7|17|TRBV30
TGTGCCTGGAGTAAGGTGGGGAGTCGGACAGGGCCCAGGGGGCAGTACTTC
CAWSKVGSRTGPRGQYF
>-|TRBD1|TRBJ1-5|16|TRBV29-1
TGCAGCGTTCAGACTTACAGGGGTACCACCTCTGGGCCCCAGCATTTT
CSVQTYRGTTSGPQHF
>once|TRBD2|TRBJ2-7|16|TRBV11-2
TGTGCCAGCAGCAACCCGGGACTAGCGGTAACCTACGAGCAGTACTTC
CASSNPGLAVTYEQYF
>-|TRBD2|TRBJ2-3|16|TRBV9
TGTGCCAGCAGCGTAGCGACTAGCGGGCGTGGAGATACGCAGTATTTT
CASSVATSGRGDTQYF
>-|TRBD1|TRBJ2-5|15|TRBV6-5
TGTGCCAGCAGTCCCTGGACAGGGTCTTTAAAGACCCAGTACTTC
CASSPWTGSLKTQYF
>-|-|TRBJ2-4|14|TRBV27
TGTGCCAGCACCGGGACAACTGCCAAAAACATTCAGTACTTC
CASTGTTAKNIQYF
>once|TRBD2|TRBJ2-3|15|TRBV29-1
TGCAGCGTTGGACTAGCGGGGTCCTTAGGGGATACGCAGTATTTT
CSVGLAGSLGDTQYF
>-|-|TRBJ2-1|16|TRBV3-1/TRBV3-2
TGTGCCAGCAGCCAAGATCTGCAGGGGGGCTACAATGAGCAGTTCTTC
CASSQDLQGGYNEQFF
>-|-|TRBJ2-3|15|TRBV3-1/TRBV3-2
TGTGCCAGCAGCAAAGGGGAGCTGCGCACAGATACGCAGTATTTT
CASSKGELRTDTQYF
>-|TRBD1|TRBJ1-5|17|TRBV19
TGTGCCAGTAGCAGAGGCGGCGGGACAGGGCTCAGTCAGCCCCAGCATTTT
CASSRGGGTGLSQPQHF
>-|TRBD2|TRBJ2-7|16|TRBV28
TGTGCCAGCAGTTACGGCCCCGGGGGGTCATCTTTCGAGCAGTACTTC
CASSYGPGGSSFEQYF
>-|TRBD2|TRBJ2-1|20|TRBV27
TGTGCCAGCAGCCAGAAACACCCGGGACTAGCGGGAGAGGTACACAATGAGCAGTTCTTC
CASSQKHPGLAGEVHNEQFF
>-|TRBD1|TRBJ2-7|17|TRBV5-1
TGCGCCAGCAGCTTCCCTATTACCGGGACAGGGGGTAGCGAGCAGTACTTC
CASSFPITGTGGSEQYF
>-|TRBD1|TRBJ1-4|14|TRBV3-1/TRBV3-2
TGTGCCAGCAGCTTCCGACAGGGCTCTGAAAAACTGTTTTTT
CASSFRQGSEKLFF
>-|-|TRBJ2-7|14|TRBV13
TGTGCCAGCAGCATGAACCGGGACTTTTACGAGCAGTACTTC
CASSMNRDFYEQYF
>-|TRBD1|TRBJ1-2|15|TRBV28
TGTGCCAGCACCAAGCTTAGACAGGGCTTCTATGGCTACACCTTC
CASTKLRQGFYGYTF
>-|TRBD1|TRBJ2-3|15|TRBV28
TGTGCCAGCAGTTGGGGACAGGGGAGCACAGATACGCAGTATTTT
CASSWGQGSTDTQYF
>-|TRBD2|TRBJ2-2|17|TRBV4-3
TGCGCCAGCAGCTTGGAGAGCGGGAGCCTGGGGACCGGGGAGCTGTTTTTT
CASSLESGSLGTGELFF
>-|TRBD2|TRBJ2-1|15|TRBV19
TGTGCCAGTAGTATACCAGGGAGGGCAGGGAATGAGCAGTTCTTC
CASSIPGRAGNEQFF
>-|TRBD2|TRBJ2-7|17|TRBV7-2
TGTGCCAGCAGCTTATCCCTAGCGGGAGTCTCGGCCTACGAGCAGTACTTC
CASSLSLAGVSAYEQYF
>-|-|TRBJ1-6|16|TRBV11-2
TGTGCCAGCAGCCTCCTCCCCGCGGCCTATAATTCACCCCTCCACTTT
CASSLLPAAYNSPLHF
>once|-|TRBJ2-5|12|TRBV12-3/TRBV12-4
TGTGCCAGCAGCGAAATCAGTGAGACCCAGTACTTC
CASSEISETQYF
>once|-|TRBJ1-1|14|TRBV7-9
TGTGCCAGCAGCTTAATGGGGGGGAACACTGAAGCTTTCTTT
CASSLMGGNTEAFF
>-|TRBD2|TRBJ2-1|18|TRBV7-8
TGTGCCAGCAGCTTAGGCCTAGCGGGAGGGCCGGACTACAATGAGCAGTTCTTC
CASSLGLAGGPDYNEQFF
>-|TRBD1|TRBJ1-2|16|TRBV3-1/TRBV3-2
TGTGCCAGCAGCCAGGTTACAACGACAGGGGGTGGTGGCTACACCTTC
CASSQVTTTGGGGYTF
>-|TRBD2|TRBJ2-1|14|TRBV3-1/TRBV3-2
TGTGCCAGCAGCCAAGAGGGGCGGGAGGTGGCGCTGTTCTTC
CASSQEGREVALFF
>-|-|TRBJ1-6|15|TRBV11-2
TGTGCCTCGCGGAACGCCGGGACAAAAAATTCACCCCTCCACTTT
CASRNAGTKNSPLHF
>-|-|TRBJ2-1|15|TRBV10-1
TGCGCCAGCAGCGCCCCGGGTAGGTCCCCAAATGAGCAGTTCTTC
CASSAPGRSPNEQFF